Below, 11 T cell receptor beta chains from the same sample are listed, as sequenced in a study of T cell responses to AZD1222 COVID-19 vaccine. The repertoire was sequenced with immunoSEQ multiplex PCR; TCRdb's copy has only in-frame clones and lacks some. Among around 76,000 clones listed, about 88% were seen once. Sequenced material: peripheral blood, taken on day 0 of AZD1222 vaccination. These receptors all come from an adult in good health.

This clone was seen once. The V and J genes are TRBV2 and TRBJ1-1; TRBD1 might be the D (6 bases). This CDR3 has 12 residues. Germline V gene lookup returns CDR1 SNHLY and CDR2 FYNNEI. The V gene lost 6 bases and the J gene lost 11 bases, with 16 bases spanning the gap. CDR3 region: CASSGRGAMAFF. CDR3 DNA: TGTGCCAGCAGCGGCCGGGGGGCTATGGCTTTCTTT.

The V call is TRBV29-1, the J call TRBJ1-2; D remains ambiguous. Trimming pared 6 bases from V and 7 bases from J, leaving 18 bases between. Looked up from germline, CDR1 is SQVTM and CDR2 is ANQGSEA. The CDR3 sequence is 13 residues long. DNA of the CDR3: TGCAGCGTGGACGCGGACCGCGATGTTGGCTACACCTTC. Translated: CSVDADRDVGYTF. The complete variable domain, with remaining parts taken from reference TRBV29-1 and TRBJ1-2, reads SAVISQKPSRDICQRGTSLTIQCQVDSQVTMMFWYRQQPGQSLTLIATANQGSEATYESGFVIDKFPISRPNLTFSTLTVSNMSPEDSSIYLCSVDADRDVGYTFGSGTRLTVV.

V usage is TRBV7-3 and J usage is TRBJ2-5; 9 bases align to TRBD2. CDR3 length: 15 amino acids. The germline gives CDR1 SGHTA, CDR2 FQGTGA. The junction had 7 bases not matched to a gene; V was cut back by 1 base and J by 7 bases. In DNA, the CDR3 is TGTGCCAGCAGCTTAAAGGCTAGCGGGGCTGGGACCCAGTACTTC. This encodes CASSLKASGAGTQYF. Full variable domain (rest looked up from reference TRBV7-3 and TRBJ2-5): GAGVSQTPSNKVTEKGKYVELRCDPISGHTALYWYRQSLGQGPEFLIYFQGTGAADDSGLPNDRFFAVRPEGSVSTLKIQRTERGDSAVYLCASSLKASGAGTQYFGPGTRLLVL.

The chain combines TRBV6-5 with TRBJ2-1, with TRBD2 identical over 8 bases. With V trimmed by 10 bases and J by 2 bases, 7 bases remained unmatched. There are 14 residues in the CDR3. CDR1 and CDR2 from the germline V gene are MNHEY and SVGAGI. The CDR3 region is CATSGTRTYNEQFF. CDR3 DNA: TGTGCCACCTCCGGGACTAGGACCTACAATGAGCAGTTCTTC.

This chain connects TRBV28 to TRBJ1-1, with a tentative D call TRBD1 (5 bases). This CDR3 is 12 amino acids long. Germline CDR1 reads MDHEN; CDR2 reads SYDVKM. V lost 8 bases and J lost 7, with 14 bases in between. This CDR3 is CASGGQGLEAFF. The CDR3 coding sequence is TGTGCCAGCGGTGGGCAGGGTCTTGAAGCTTTCTTT.

V gene TRBV9 combines with J gene TRBJ2-3; TRBD2 aligns across 13 bases. The CDR3 spans 19 residues. With 6 bases clipped from V and 1 base from J, the junction kept 14 bases outside the gene matches. Germline V gene data show CDR1 as SGDLS and CDR2 as YYNGEE. Here the CDR3 DNA reads TGTGCCAGCACCGCCCCTGGACTAGCGGGGGAGCGCCGCACAGATACGCAGTATTTT. Its translation is CASTAPGLAGERRTDTQYF. Full variable domain (missing parts from reference TRBV9 and TRBJ2-3): DSGVTQTPKHLITATGQRVTLRCSPRSGDLSVYWYQQSLDQGLQFLIQYYNGEERAKGNILERFSAQQFPDLHSELNLSSLELGDSALYFCASTAPGLAGERRTDTQYFGPGTRLTVL.

V is TRBV11-1 and J is TRBJ2-7; D not certain. The CDR3 is 12 residues long. V dropped 5 bases and J dropped 3 bases, with 8 bases sitting between them. Germline CDR1 reads SGHAT; CDR2 reads FQDESV (reference sequence). The CDR3 DNA is TGTGCCAGCAGCCACCTATACTACGAGCAGTACTTC. This sequence encodes CASSHLYYEQYF. Variable domain in full (rest from reference TRBV11-1 and TRBJ2-7): EAEVAQSPRYKITEKSQAVAFWCDPISGHATLYWYRQILGQGPELLVQFQDESVVDDSQLPKDRFSAERLKGVDSTLKIQPAELGDSAMYLCASSHLYYEQYFGPGTRLTVT.

In its sample, this clone was seen a few times. The rearrangement joins TRBV7-9 to TRBJ1-6; 7 bases map to TRBD1. Per the germline V gene, CDR1 is SEHNR and CDR2 is FQNEAQ (reference sequence). CDR3 size: 14 residues. Unmatched junction bases numbered 6, after V lost 4 bases and J lost 9 bases. The CDR3, as DNA: TGTGCCAGCAGCTCTCAGGGGGAAACTTCACCCCTCCACTTT. Translating gives CASSSQGETSPLHF.

A few counts support this clone. V usage is TRBV9 and J usage is TRBJ1-4; TRBD1 might be the D (6 bases). The CDR3 has 14 amino acids. The V end lost 0 bases, the J end lost 8 bases, and 11 bases lay between the germline ends. CDR1 is SGDLS and CDR2 is YYNGEE in the germline V gene. Written as DNA, the CDR3 is TGTGCCAGCAGCGTAGAGGGGGGCGAAGAAAAACTGTTTTTT. It is translated as CASSVEGGEEKLFF.

The chain carries TRBV11-3 and TRBJ2-3; perhaps TRBD1 as D (6 bases). CDR3 length: 14 residues. Deletions cut 1 base from V and 3 bases from J, with 8 bases between. Germline V gives CDR1 SGHNT, CDR2 YENEEA. In DNA form, the CDR3 reads TGTGCCAGCAGCTTAGGGCAGGGGACAGATACGCAGTATTTT. This gives the protein CASSLGQGTDTQYF.

The genes are TRBV6-5 and TRBJ1-4, with D hard to call. Trimming shortened V by 5 bases and J by 0 bases, and 10 bases separated the two germline ends. Germline lookup yields CDR1 MNHEY and CDR2 SVGAGI. This CDR3 has 15 amino acids. The CDR3 DNA follows: TGTGCCAGCAGTCCGGAAGGAGCAACTAATGAAAAACTGTTTTTT. This translates into CASSPEGATNEKLFF.